A selection of T cell receptor beta chains follows, all from one sample in a study of Graves' ophthalmopathy and Graves' hyperthyroidism. TCRdb itself ran the multiplex PCR reads through MiXCR, one entry per CDR3 protein. The repertoire includes roughly 400,000 distinct CDR3 sequences, 17% of them detected once, and about 2.4% sits in the top ten. Sequencing was performed on peripheral blood. The receptors derive from an adult woman with stable Graves' hyperthyroidism. The CDR3 runs from the conserved cysteine through the conserved F or W. D genes are given only for firm matches. Clone size is not always given. Where it is, it says once, few, many or a class for expanded clones.

D	J	V	size	CDR3	DNA
TRBD1	TRBJ2-5	TRBV6-1	-	CASSPQTGGVGTQYF	TGTGCCAGCAGCCCCCAGACAGGGGGAGTGGGGACCCAGTACTTC
-	TRBJ2-7	TRBV11-2	-	CASSLEGPKYF	TGTGCCAGCAGCTTAGAAGGACCGAAGTACTTC
-	TRBJ1-6	TRBV4-1	few	CASSQVGTPYGLHF	TGCGCCAGCAGCCAAGTCGGAACCCCCTACGGTCTCCACTTT
-	TRBJ1-1	TRBV7-2	many	CASSLSSINTEAFF	TGTGCCAGCAGCTTGAGCAGCATTAACACTGAAGCTTTCTTT
-	TRBJ2-4	TRBV6-1	many	CASSHGRGTAKNIKYF	TGTGCCAGCAGCCACGGCAGGGGAACTGCCAAAAACATTAAGTACTTC
-	TRBJ1-5	TRBV7-8	many	CASSHLGGINQPQHF	TGTGCCAGCAGCCACTTGGGAGGGATCAATCAGCCCCAGCATTTT
-	TRBJ1-5	TRBV11-2	many	CASSLQGFDQPQHF	TGTGCCAGCAGCCTACAGGGTTTTGATCAGCCCCAGCATTTT
-	TRBJ1-5	TRBV18	many	CASSPQILGGNQPQHF	TGTGCCAGCTCACCCCAAATCCTGGGGGGCAATCAGCCCCAGCATTTT
-	TRBJ1-2	TRBV2	many	CASSEGVSWSYGYTF	TGTGCCAGCAGTGAAGGAGTCAGCTGGTCATATGGCTACACCTTC
-	TRBJ1-6	TRBV6-5	-	CASSYQWGGDSPLHF	TGTGCCAGCAGTTATCAGTGGGGAGGGGATTCACCCCTCCACTTT
TRBD2	TRBJ2-2	TRBV29-1	many	CSVARTSNTGELFF	TGCAGCGTCGCCCGGACTAGTAACACCGGGGAGCTGTTTTTT
-	TRBJ2-7	TRBV6-5	many	CASSRRVDWVYEQYF	TGTGCCAGCTCAAGGCGGGTAGACTGGGTTTACGAGCAGTACTTC
-	TRBJ2-7	TRBV19	many	CASSLTGLYYEQYF	TGTGCCAGTAGCCTTACGGGACTTTATTACGAGCAGTACTTC
TRBD1	TRBJ2-6	TRBV30	many	CAWMSGGTGANVLTF	TGTGCCTGGATGTCAGGGGGAACAGGGGCCAACGTCCTGACTTTC
-	TRBJ1-1	TRBV29-1	many	CSAERQGEAFF	TGCAGCGCAGAAAGGCAGGGTGAAGCTTTCTTT
-	TRBJ1-1	TRBV28	many	CASGLTAGDTEAFF	TGTGCCAGCGGATTAACGGCGGGGGACACTGAAGCTTTCTTT
TRBD2	TRBJ2-7	TRBV27	many	CASSPPGLAQQGQYF	TGTGCCAGCAGTCCGCCGGGACTAGCGCAACAGGGGCAGTACTTC
-	TRBJ1-3	TRBV12-3/TRBV12-4	many	CASSFPSENTIYF	TGTGCCAGCAGCTTCCCCTCTGAAAACACCATATATTTT
TRBD1	TRBJ2-7	TRBV5-1	-	CASSLAPGTGADEQYF	TGCGCCAGCAGCTTGGCCCCCGGGACAGGGGCGGACGAGCAGTACTTC
TRBD2	TRBJ2-3	TRBV5-1	many	CASSLPIAGGTTDTQYF	TGCGCCAGCAGCCTTCCTATAGCGGGAGGGACGACAGATACGCAGTATTTT
TRBD1	TRBJ1-1	TRBV7-2	many	CASRQGKNTEAFF	TGTGCCAGCCGACAGGGAAAGAACACTGAAGCTTTCTTT
-	TRBJ1-2	TRBV10-3	many	CATGLNYGYTF	TGTGCCACTGGTCTAAACTATGGCTACACCTTC
-	TRBJ1-6	TRBV24-1	-	CATSSFANQIRAYNSPLHF	TGTGCCACCAGTTCATTCGCGAACCAAATCCGGGCCTATAATTCACCCCTCCACTTT
-	TRBJ2-2	TRBV25-1	many	CASSEGDLLTGELFF	TGTGCCAGCAGTGAGGGGGACCTCCTCACCGGGGAGCTGTTTTTT
-	TRBJ2-6	TRBV30	many	CAWSEMGSFSGANVLTF	TGTGCCTGGAGTGAGATGGGCAGCTTCTCTGGGGCCAACGTCCTGACTTTC
-	TRBJ2-5	TRBV12-3/TRBV12-4	many	CASSLSRDRTSRGETQYF	TGTGCCAGCAGCCTTAGTAGGGACAGAACCTCCCGGGGGGAGACCCAGTACTTC
-	TRBJ1-1	TRBV6-5	many	CASSPMRGKAFF	TGTGCCAGCAGCCCGATGCGGGGCAAAGCTTTCTTT
TRBD2	TRBJ2-7	TRBV7-8	many	CASSLTGLAAYEQYF	TGTGCCAGCAGCTTAACGGGACTAGCAGCCTACGAGCAGTACTTC
-	TRBJ2-5	TRBV12-5	many	CASGLPTGGDPETQYF	TGTGCTAGTGGTTTGCCGACAGGAGGGGACCCGGAGACCCAGTACTTC
-	TRBJ1-1	TRBV9	many	CASSPRREGWGTEAFF	TGTGCCAGCAGCCCCCGGAGGGAAGGATGGGGCACTGAAGCTTTCTTT
TRBD1	TRBJ2-5	TRBV12-3/TRBV12-4	many	CASRGDRAKETQYF	TGTGCCAGCAGGGGGGACAGGGCAAAAGAGACCCAGTACTTC
-	TRBJ2-5	TRBV29-1	many	CSGFKYEGRETQYF	TGCAGCGGGTTCAAATATGAGGGGCGAGAGACCCAGTACTTC
-	TRBJ2-7	TRBV3-1	few	CATATSSYEQYF	TGTGCCACCGCGACAAGCTCCTACGAGCAGTACTTC
-	TRBJ2-7	TRBV12-3/TRBV12-4	many	CASRDSSMGYEQYF	TGTGCCAGCAGGGACAGCTCTATGGGGTACGAGCAGTACTTC
TRBD2	TRBJ2-7	TRBV4-1	many	CASSLGDYSYEQYF	TGCGCCAGCAGCCTTGGGGACTATTCCTACGAGCAGTACTTC
-	TRBJ2-5	TRBV5-1	many	CASSLRQDQETQYF	TGCGCCAGCAGCTTACGACAGGACCAAGAGACCCAGTACTTC
-	TRBJ2-5	TRBV6-2/TRBV6-3	many	CASSSLGGLQETQYF	TGTGCCAGCAGCTCCCTAGGAGGGTTACAAGAGACCCAGTACTTC
TRBD1	TRBJ1-2	TRBV13	many	CASSRQSTGGRRAGYTF	TGTGCCAGCAGCCGCCAATCCACAGGGGGCAGGCGGGCTGGCTACACCTTC
TRBD2	TRBJ2-7	TRBV28	many	CASSSPSREARPNF	TGTGCCAGCAGTTCCCCGTCCCGGGAGGCCCGGCCGAACTTC
-	TRBJ2-5	TRBV4-3	many	CASSQDHRTEYQETQYF	TGCGCCAGCAGCCAAGATCATAGGACCGAATACCAAGAGACCCAGTACTTC
-	TRBJ2-4	TRBV10-2	few	CASGKELAKNIQYF	TGCGCCAGCGGGAAGGAGCTGGCCAAAAACATTCAGTACTTC